The 30 T cell receptor beta chains listed next were all sequenced from one sample in a study of CXCR4 blockade with PD-1 therapy in pancreatic cancer. Assay used: immunoSEQ multiplex PCR; TCRdb lists only in-frame clones, some missing. Found here are about 15,000 clones, over 55% of them singletons; the top ten hold over 4.5%. The sample comprised tumor tissue. These receptors were collected from a human donor with pancreatic ductal adenocarcinoma.

The chain has TRBV30 and TRBJ2-3; perhaps TRBD2 as D (7 bases). From germline, CDR1 is GTSNPN and CDR2 SVGIG (reference sequence). V dropped 8 bases and J dropped 5 bases, with 14 bases sitting between them. The CDR3 sequence is 12 residues long. The CDR3 DNA is TGTGCCGGACGGGGGGACAAAGATACGCAGTATTTT. The encoded protein is CAGRGDKDTQYF.

The rearrangement links TRBV19 to TRBJ2-6; 7 bases are shared with TRBD2. Germline lookup yields CDR1 LNHDA and CDR2 SQIVND (reference sequence). V was clipped by 3 bases and J by 0 bases; unmatched bases: 8. CDR3 length: 18 amino acids. The DNA of the CDR3 is TGTGCCAGTAGTATCCCTGGACGGACTAGCTCTGGGGCCAACGTCCTGACTTTC. This translates into CASSIPGRTSSGANVLTF.

This chain joins TRBV28 and TRBJ1-2; TRBD1 is a possible D gene (5 bases). V lost 4 bases, J lost 7 bases, and 10 bases lay in between. The germline V gene has CDR1 MDHEN and CDR2 SYDVKM. There are 12 residues in the CDR3. The chain's CDR3 is CASSSQGVGYTF. CDR3 sequence (DNA): TGTGCCAGCAGTTCCCAAGGGGTTGGCTACACCTTC.

The chain has TRBV6-4 and TRBJ1-5; D remains ambiguous. V was trimmed by 4 bases and J by 2 bases, leaving 9 bases between them. Germline V gives CDR1 MRHNA, CDR2 SNTAGT. CDR3 size: 14 residues. Here the CDR3 reads CASSGSRGNQPQHF. Written as DNA, the CDR3 is TGTGCCAGCAGTGGCAGTAGGGGCAATCAGCCCCAGCATTTT.

By share, this clone counts as medium-sized. The V call is TRBV19, the J call TRBJ2-7; D possibly matches TRBD1 or TRBD2 (5 bases each). The ends were cut back, 4 bases at V and 6 bases at J, with 7 bases in the middle. This CDR3 comprises 11 residues. Germline CDR1 is LNHDA and CDR2 is SQIVND (reference sequence). For the CDR3, the DNA is TGTGCCAGTAGTAGGGGACCCGAGCAGTACTTC. Protein product: CASSRGPEQYF.

The chain uses TRBV19 and TRBJ1-2, with TRBD1 matching over 11 bases. V gave up 4 bases and J gave up 8 bases; unmatched junction bases: 15. CDR3 size: 17 residues. Germline-derived CDR1 and CDR2 are LNHDA and SQIVND (reference sequence). This CDR3 is CASSTRTGGAGWKGYTF. The CDR3 DNA sequence: TGTGCCAGTAGTACTCGGACAGGGGGCGCCGGGTGGAAGGGCTACACCTTC.

The V and J genes are TRBV29-1 and TRBJ2-3, with TRBD2 as a possible D gene (5 bases). Trimming took off 6 bases at V and 0 bases at J, with 19 bases between the two ends. Germline V gene data show CDR1 as SQVTM and CDR2 as ANQGSEA. CDR3 length: 16 residues. In nucleotides, the CDR3 is TGCAGCGTACGCAATACTAGGTTCCGTAGCACAGATACGCAGTATTTT. Amino acid sequence: CSVRNTRFRSTDTQYF.

This chain uses TRBV28 with TRBJ1-1; TRBD1 aligns across 9 bases. There are 17 residues in the CDR3. After removal of 3 bases from V and 4 bases from J, the junction contained 12 bases not matched to a gene. Germline V gene sequence: CDR1 MDHEN, CDR2 SYDVKM. This chain's CDR3 is CASSLLGTGKRFTEAFF. The CDR3 bases are TGTGCCAGCAGTTTGCTTGGGACAGGGAAAAGGTTCACTGAAGCTTTCTTT.

The chain uses TRBV14 and TRBJ2-2; D could derive from TRBD1 or TRBD2 (5 bases each). Germline-derived CDR1 and CDR2 are SGHDN and FVKESK. This CDR3 spans 15 amino acids. Trimming took off 4 bases at V and 4 bases at J, with 13 bases between the two ends. CDR3 protein: CASSPGTRFTGELFF. CDR3 bases: TGTGCCAGCAGCCCCGGGACCCGGTTCACCGGGGAGCTGTTTTTT.

V gene TRBV14 combines with J gene TRBJ1-1, with a tentative D call TRBD1 (6 bases). The CDR3 runs to 12 residues. The germline V gene has CDR1 SGHDN and CDR2 FVKESK. The ends were cut back, 4 bases at V and 7 bases at J, with 10 bases in the middle. The CDR3, as DNA: TGTGCCAGCAGCCTCCAGGGGTTTGAAGCTTTCTTT. Its protein is CASSLQGFEAFF.

The CDR3 DNA reads as TGTGCCAGCAGCTTAGCGGCAAGCTCCTACAATGAGCAGTTCTTC. It is translated as CASSLAASSYNEQFF. J is TRBJ2-1 and V is TRBV7-6; D is uncertain. The CDR3 consists of 15 residues. Trimming cost V 0 bases and J 0 bases, with 6 bases left between them. Germline V gene lookup returns CDR1 SGHVS and CDR2 FNYEAQ.

This sequence joins TRBV19 and TRBJ2-1, with 9 bases identical to TRBD2. V shed 3 bases, J shed 5 bases, and the junction held 8 bases outside the gene matches. CDR1 and CDR2 from the germline V gene are LNHDA and SQIVND (reference sequence). There are 16 residues in the CDR3. Here the CDR3 reads CASSMGLAGPNNEQFF. CDR3 coding DNA: TGTGCCAGTAGTATGGGGCTAGCGGGACCTAACAATGAGCAGTTCTTC.

In nucleotides, the CDR3 is TGTGCCAGTAGTATAGAAAGCCCCCGGCGCAATGAGCAGTTCTTC. This encodes CASSIESPRRNEQFF. This chain links TRBV19 with TRBJ2-1, with unresolved D. The V gene lost 0 bases and the J gene lost 6 bases, with 12 bases spanning the gap. The CDR3 sequence is 15 residues long. Germline loops: CDR1 LNHDA, CDR2 SQIVND (reference sequence).

The rearrangement links TRBV19 to TRBJ1-3, with TRBD1 matching over 8 bases. The CDR3 length is 14 residues. Germline V gives CDR1 LNHDA, CDR2 SQIVND (reference sequence). V was clipped by 10 bases and J by 0 bases; unmatched bases: 5. CDR3 coding DNA: TGTGCCACCGGGGACAGGAGCTCTGGAAACACCATATATTTT. Amino acid sequence: CATGDRSSGNTIYF. Supplemented by reference TRBV19 and TRBJ1-3, the full variable domain reads DGGITQSPKYLFRKEGQNVTLSCEQNLNHDAMYWYRQDPGQGLRLIYYSQIVNDFQKGDIAEGYSVSREKKESFPLTVTSAQKNPTAFYLCATGDRSSGNTIYFGEGSWLTVV.

The chain joins TRBV5-1 to TRBJ1-1, with D tentatively TRBD1 (6 bases). The CDR3 is 14 residues long. V was pared by 4 bases and J by 5 bases, with 15 bases between. CDR1 SGHRS and CDR2 YFSETQ come from the germline V gene. CDR3 DNA: TGCGCCAGCAGCAGGAACAGGGAAAGGACTGAAGCTTTCTTT. Residues: CASSRNRERTEAFF.

The gene calls are TRBV29-1 and TRBJ2-7; possible D gene TRBD2, 6 bases. V lost 4 bases to trimming and J lost 4 bases, with 11 bases between them. Germline values: CDR1 SQVTM, CDR2 ANQGSEA. The CDR3 is 12 residues long. In DNA form, the CDR3 reads TGCAGCGTTGGACTAGTAGGGTACGAGCAGTACTTC. This sequence encodes CSVGLVGYEQYF.

Comment on this clone: Other DNA sequences from this sample encode an identical CDR3 as well. This rearrangement joins TRBV18 to TRBJ1-1, with D hard to call. This CDR3 is built from 14 residues. Looked up from germline, CDR1 is KGHSH and CDR2 is LQKENI. V was pared by 6 bases and J by 1 base, with 12 bases between. The CDR3 is CASSPRPGNTEAFF. CDR3 bases: TGTGCCAGCTCCCCCCGGCCCGGGAACACTGAAGCTTTCTTT.

The chain recombines TRBV25-1 with TRBJ1-2; no clear D gene. The CDR3 sequence is 13 residues long. The V gene's germline CDR1 is MGHDK and CDR2 SYGVNS. Trimming took off 5 bases at V and 5 bases at J, with 12 bases between the two ends. The CDR3: CASSPPGTYGYTF. The CDR3 bases are TGTGCCAGCAGTCCACCGGGCACATATGGCTACACCTTC.

The chain joins TRBV28 to TRBJ2-1, with 11 bases that match TRBD2. Losses at the gene ends were 7 bases for V and 4 bases for J; bases not matched to a gene: 9. Germline values: CDR1 MDHEN, CDR2 SYDVKM. The CDR3 runs to 16 residues. This CDR3 reads CASTPRLAGGYNEQFF. CDR3 in DNA: TGTGCCAGCACCCCTAGGCTAGCGGGAGGTTACAATGAGCAGTTCTTC.

This clone has just a few counts. V usage is TRBV6-8 and J usage is TRBJ2-3; 7 bases map to TRBD1. Trimming cost V 5 bases and J 4 bases; bases outside gene matches: 3. The germline V gene encodes CDR1 MNHGY and CDR2 SAAAGT. CDR3 length equals 13 residues. DNA of the CDR3: TGTGCCAGCAGTAGACAGGGAGCAGATACGCAGTATTTT. Its translation is CASSRQGADTQYF.

The chain has TRBV28 and TRBJ1-5; TRBD1 matches 10 bases. The germline V gene has CDR1 MDHEN and CDR2 SYDVKM. The CDR3 loop spans 16 amino acids. The ends lost 5 bases at V and 2 bases at J; junction bases unmatched: 6. The CDR3 bases are TGTGCCAGCAGTGCCACCGGACAGGGGGGCAATCAGCCCCAGCATTTT. This encodes CASSATGQGGNQPQHF.

The chain has TRBV28 and TRBJ1-3, with D unresolved. Trimming shortened V by 5 bases and J by 3 bases, and 5 bases separated the two germline ends. The CDR3 sequence is 12 residues long. Germline-derived CDR1 and CDR2 are MDHEN and SYDVKM. The CDR3 coding sequence is TGTGCCAGCAGTAAACTTGGAAACACCATATATTTT. Its protein product is CASSKLGNTIYF.

The rearrangement links TRBV28 to TRBJ1-1, with TRBD1 matching over 7 bases. The CDR3 runs 16 residues. J lost 4 bases, V lost 4 bases, and 12 bases had no gene match. The germline V gene has CDR1 MDHEN and CDR2 SYDVKM. This chain's CDR3 is CASSSPYRGTSTEAFF. DNA of the CDR3: TGTGCCAGCAGTTCTCCCTACAGGGGTACGAGCACTGAAGCTTTCTTT. Filled out from reference TRBV28 and TRBJ1-1, the complete variable domain reads DVKVTQSSRYLVKRTGEKVFLECVQDMDHENMFWYRQDPGLGLRLIYFSYDVKMKEKGDIPEGYSVSREKKERFSLILESASTNQTSMYLCASSSPYRGTSTEAFFGQGTRLTVV.

This clone was seen only a few times. The rearrangement joins TRBV19 to TRBJ1-1; D is uncertain. The CDR3 is made up of 13 amino acids. Trimming pared 2 bases from V and 5 bases from J, leaving 9 bases between. CDR1 LNHDA and CDR2 SQIVND come from the germline V gene (reference sequence). The CDR3 loop reads CASSILLGTEAFF. For the CDR3, the DNA is TGTGCCAGTAGTATATTATTGGGGACTGAAGCTTTCTTT.

The chain combines TRBV19 with TRBJ2-1; 9 positions agree with TRBD1. Losses at the gene ends were 5 bases for V and 9 bases for J; bases not matched to a gene: 14. The CDR3 length is 16 residues. The germline V gene encodes CDR1 LNHDA and CDR2 SQIVND (reference sequence). For the CDR3, the DNA is TGTGCCAGTAGTCCCCTCCCCGGGACAGGGAGGGGTGAGCAGTTCTTC. Its translation is CASSPLPGTGRGEQFF.

The chain recombines TRBV28 with TRBJ2-3; D is undetermined. Germline V lookup: CDR1 MDHEN, CDR2 SYDVKM. V was clipped by 6 bases and J by 4 bases, with 8 bases between them. The CDR3 has 12 residues. The CDR3 DNA reads TGTGCCAGCAGGGCGACTGCAGATACGCAGTATTTT. Protein sequence: CASRATADTQYF.

The genes are TRBV11-3 and TRBJ1-1; a weak D match, TRBD1 (6 bases). The CDR3 is made up of 16 amino acids. Germline V gives CDR1 SGHNT, CDR2 YENEEA. V was clipped by 5 bases and J by 1 base, with 17 bases between them. The chain's CDR3 is CASSPRIGQPNTEAFF. The CDR3 DNA reads as TGTGCCAGCAGCCCTAGGATTGGACAGCCGAACACTGAAGCTTTCTTT.

The J gene is TRBJ2-7, the V gene TRBV18; TRBD2 matches at 11 bases. V lost 2 bases, J lost 2 bases, and 2 bases stayed unmatched. The CDR3 consists of 15 residues. CDR1 is KGHSH, CDR2 LQKENI, per germline. DNA of the CDR3: TGTGCCAGCTCACCAGGTAGCGGGAGGGCCTACGAGCAGTACTTC. Translating gives CASSPGSGRAYEQYF.

This sequence joins TRBV19 and TRBJ1-2; the D gene is possibly TRBD1 (5 bases). Germline values: CDR1 LNHDA, CDR2 SQIVND (reference sequence). V was shortened by 3 bases and J by 4 bases, with 21 bases between the two germline ends. The CDR3 covers 17 residues. The CDR3 region is CASSIVPKRGAFYGYTF. The CDR3 bases are TGTGCCAGTAGTATTGTCCCTAAGAGAGGGGCTTTCTATGGCTACACCTTC.

This clone is medium-sized (0.01 to 0.1%). Written as DNA, the CDR3 is TGTGCCAGCAGTTATTACTCACCGGAGACCCAGTACTTC. This codes for CASSYYSPETQYF. The chain has TRBV6-8 and TRBJ2-5; unclear D gene. There are 13 residues in the CDR3. Germline CDR1 is MNHGY and CDR2 is SAAAGT. V lost 3 bases and J 5 bases, leaving 10 bases between the germline ends.